Listed below are T cell receptor beta chains from one sample, sequenced in a study of CD8 T cells in ankylosing spondylitis. TCRdb re-analysed the 5' RACE reads in MiXCR, keeping a single row per CDR3 protein. Seen here are approximately 100,000 distinct CDR3 sequences, about 8.3% observed once, and the top ten hold more than 9.5%. Sequencing input: blood, either unsorted or a sorted T cell fraction (not recorded which). The receptors stem from a male donor with ankylosing spondylitis or in good health (not recorded which). CDR3s include the opening cysteine and the closing phenylalanine or tryptophan. A D gene is named only where the DNA matches it firmly. Only part of the rows carry a size: once, few, many, or a class if the clone is expanded.

>.|TRBV6-5|many|TRBJ2-7
CASSWRFPSGEVYEQYF
TGTGCCAGCAGTTGGCGCTTTCCGTCGGGTGAGGTTTACGAGCAGTACTTC
>.|TRBV7-2|many|TRBJ2-7
CASSFPRQGNHEQYF
TGTGCCAGCAGCTTTCCCCGGCAGGGAAACCACGAGCAGTACTTC
>TRBD2|TRBV4-3|few|TRBJ2-1
CASRLGLAGPEQFF
TGCGCCAGCAGACTCGGACTAGCGGGCCCCGAGCAGTTCTTC
>TRBD1|TRBV29-1|many|TRBJ2-5
CSVEDDRGLSFSRETQYF
TGCAGCGTTGAGGATGACAGGGGGCTATCTTTTTCAAGGGAGACCCAGTACTTC
>TRBD2|TRBV19|few|TRBJ2-2
CASIYGGTSGTGELFF
TGTGCCAGTATATATGGGGGTACTAGCGGCACCGGGGAGCTGTTTTTT
>.|TRBV4-3|many|TRBJ1-1
CASSQQGLMNTEAFF
TGCGCCAGCAGCCAACAGGGGTTAATGAACACTGAAGCTTTCTTT
>.|TRBV20-1|many|TRBJ1-5
CSARRSISGNQPQHF
TGCAGTGCTCGGAGGTCGATCTCTGGCAATCAGCCCCAGCATTTT
>TRBD1|TRBV5-6|.|TRBJ1-2
CASSLRDRPYGYTF
TGTGCCAGCAGCCTGAGGGACAGGCCCTATGGCTACACCTTC
>.|TRBV20-1|.|TRBJ1-2
CSARDKDGYGYTF
TGCAGTGCTAGAGACAAGGACGGCTATGGCTACACCTTC
>TRBD2|TRBV29-1|many|TRBJ2-5
CSVEDTGGSGIQETQYF
TGCAGCGTTGAAGACACTGGGGGTAGCGGGATCCAAGAGACCCAGTACTTC
>TRBD2|TRBV20-1|many|TRBJ2-7
CSARAPTSGDYEQYF
TGCAGTGCTAGAGCTCCGACTAGCGGGGACTACGAGCAGTACTTC
>TRBD1|TRBV12-3/TRBV12-4|many|TRBJ1-5
CASSSAGTGDLPQHF
TGTGCCAGCAGTTCGGCCGGGACAGGGGATCTGCCCCAGCATTTT
>.|TRBV5-6|.|TRBJ2-7
CARGPALSYEQYF
TGTGCCAGGGGCCCCGCACTCTCCTACGAGCAGTACTTC
>.|TRBV12-3/TRBV12-4|many|TRBJ1-4
CASSFRQENEKLFF
TGTGCCAGCAGTTTCAGGCAGGAGAATGAAAAACTGTTTTTT
>TRBD1|TRBV6-1|many|TRBJ1-1
CASADRGRDTEAFF
TGTGCCAGCGCGGACAGGGGAAGGGACACTGAAGCTTTCTTT
>.|TRBV18|few|TRBJ1-4
CASSLRVSTATNEKLFF
TGTGCCAGCTCACTGAGGGTCTCAACTGCAACTAATGAAAAACTGTTTTTT
>TRBD1|TRBV5-5|many|TRBJ2-2
CASSLGQGAYTGELFF
TGTGCCAGCAGCTTGGGACAGGGGGCCTACACCGGGGAGCTGTTTTTT
>.|TRBV10-3|many|TRBJ2-5
CAITSPGQRTQYF
TGTGCCATCACTTCCCCGGGACAACGGACCCAGTACTTC
>.|TRBV4-1|few|TRBJ2-4
CASSQDLRGGMGLHIQYF
TGCGCCAGCAGCCAAGATCTTCGGGGTGGTATGGGGTTACACATTCAGTACTTC
>.|TRBV12-3/TRBV12-4|few|TRBJ2-2
CASRLVNGELFF
TGTGCCAGCAGACTAGTTAACGGGGAGCTGTTTTTT
>.|TRBV7-8|few|TRBJ1-2
CATIGRDTPNIYGYTF
TGTGCCACCATAGGGCGGGACACACCCAACATCTATGGCTACACCTTC
>.|TRBV9|many|TRBJ2-3
CASSVATRAGDTQYF
TGTGCCAGCAGCGTAGCTACGAGGGCTGGAGATACGCAGTATTTT
>TRBD2|TRBV20-1|many|TRBJ2-1
CSARSLAGGDNEQFF
TGCAGTGCTAGATCACTAGCGGGAGGGGACAATGAGCAGTTCTTC
>TRBD1|TRBV6-5|many|TRBJ2-4
CASSYDRGPLFGIQYF
TGTGCCAGCAGTTACGACAGGGGACCCCTATTTGGCATTCAGTACTTC
>.|TRBV29-1|many|TRBJ2-1
CSVEIGSGINEQFF
TGCAGCGTTGAGATTGGGAGTGGTATCAATGAGCAGTTCTTC
>TRBD1|TRBV4-2|many|TRBJ2-7
CASSQILRDSFPYEQYF
TGTGCCAGCAGCCAGATCCTCCGGGACAGCTTTCCCTACGAGCAGTACTTC
>TRBD2|TRBV6-7|many|TRBJ2-3
CASSYSWLAGEGTQYF
TGTGCCAGCAGTTACTCGTGGCTAGCGGGAGAGGGAACGCAGTATTTT
>.|TRBV10-3|many|TRBJ1-1
CAISEIQGLNTEAFF
TGTGCCATCAGTGAGATACAGGGCTTGAACACTGAAGCTTTCTTT
>.|TRBV7-9|many|TRBJ2-1
CASSTPWRVSSYNEQFF
TGTGCCAGCAGCACCCCTTGGCGGGTGAGCTCCTACAATGAGCAGTTCTTC
>.|TRBV12-3/TRBV12-4|many|TRBJ1-2
CASTQVWEGGYTF
TGTGCCAGCACTCAGGTGTGGGAGGGTGGCTACACCTTC
>TRBD1|TRBV15|many|TRBJ1-5
CATSRVGQGVSQPQHF
TGTGCCACCAGCAGAGTGGGGCAGGGGGTAAGTCAGCCCCAGCATTTT
>.|TRBV7-2|many|TRBJ2-3
CASSPGGLAGTDTQYF
TGTGCCAGCAGCCCAGGGGGGCTAGCAGGCACAGATACGCAGTATTTT
>.|TRBV9|many|TRBJ1-5
CASSPRPGQPQHF
TGTGCCAGCAGCCCAAGACCGGGTCAGCCCCAGCATTTT
>TRBD2|TRBV6-2/TRBV6-3|many|TRBJ2-1
CASSWASGGAVVYNEQFF
TGTGCCAGCAGTTGGGCTAGCGGGGGGGCCGTTGTCTACAATGAGCAGTTCTTC
>.|TRBV6-5|many|TRBJ2-7
CASSYRGSSYEQYF
TGTGCCAGCAGTTACCGGGGCAGTTCCTACGAGCAGTACTTC
>.|TRBV7-3|many|TRBJ2-2
CASRFHRAMNTGELFF
TGTGCCAGCAGGTTCCACAGGGCTATGAACACCGGGGAGCTGTTTTTT
>TRBD1|TRBV12-3/TRBV12-4|many|TRBJ1-2
CASSDRGYGYTF
TGTGCCAGCAGCGACAGGGGCTATGGCTACACCTTC
>.|TRBV7-8|many|TRBJ2-1
CASSAWNEQFF
TGTGCCAGCAGCGCGTGGAATGAGCAGTTCTTC
>.|TRBV6-6|many|TRBJ2-6
CASTPRGANVLTF
TGTGCCAGCACCCCGAGGGGGGCCAACGTCCTGACTTTC
>TRBD2|TRBV7-2|.|TRBJ2-3
CASSLDAGGPREQYF
TGTGCCAGCAGCTTAGATGCGGGGGGACCTCGTGAGCAGTATTTT
>.|TRBV29-1|.|TRBJ1-2
CSVLTGSYGYTF
TGCAGCGTTTTAACAGGGAGCTATGGCTACACCTTC
>.|TRBV2|many|TRBJ2-1
CASSGQDFYNEQFF
TGTGCCAGCAGTGGACAGGACTTCTACAATGAGCAGTTCTTC
>.|TRBV7-9|many|TRBJ1-1
CASSGEIGGTEAFF
TGTGCCAGCAGCGGGGAAATTGGGGGCACTGAAGCTTTCTTT
>.|TRBV5-5|few|TRBJ2-2
CASSLGPLGSRGTGELFF
TGTGCCAGCAGCTTGGGCCCCCTCGGGTCCCGAGGCACCGGGGAGCTGTTTTTT
>TRBD1|TRBV7-9|.|TRBJ2-1
CASSRGQGADNEQFF
TGTGCCAGCAGCCGGGGACAGGGAGCCGATAATGAGCAGTTCTTC